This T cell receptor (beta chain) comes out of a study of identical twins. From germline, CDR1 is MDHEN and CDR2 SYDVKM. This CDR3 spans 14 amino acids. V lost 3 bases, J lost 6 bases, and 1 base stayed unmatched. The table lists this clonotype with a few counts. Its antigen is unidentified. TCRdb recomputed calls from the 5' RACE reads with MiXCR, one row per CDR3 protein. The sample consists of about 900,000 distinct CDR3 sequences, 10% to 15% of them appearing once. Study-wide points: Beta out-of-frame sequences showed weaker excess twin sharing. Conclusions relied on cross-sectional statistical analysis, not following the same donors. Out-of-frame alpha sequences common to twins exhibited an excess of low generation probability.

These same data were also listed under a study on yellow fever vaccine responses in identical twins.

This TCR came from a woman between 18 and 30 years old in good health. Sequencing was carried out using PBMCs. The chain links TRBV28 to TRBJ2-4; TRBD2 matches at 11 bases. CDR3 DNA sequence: TGTGCCAGCAGTTTTAGCGGGAGGGGAAACATTCAGTACTTC. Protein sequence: CASSFSGRGNIQYF.